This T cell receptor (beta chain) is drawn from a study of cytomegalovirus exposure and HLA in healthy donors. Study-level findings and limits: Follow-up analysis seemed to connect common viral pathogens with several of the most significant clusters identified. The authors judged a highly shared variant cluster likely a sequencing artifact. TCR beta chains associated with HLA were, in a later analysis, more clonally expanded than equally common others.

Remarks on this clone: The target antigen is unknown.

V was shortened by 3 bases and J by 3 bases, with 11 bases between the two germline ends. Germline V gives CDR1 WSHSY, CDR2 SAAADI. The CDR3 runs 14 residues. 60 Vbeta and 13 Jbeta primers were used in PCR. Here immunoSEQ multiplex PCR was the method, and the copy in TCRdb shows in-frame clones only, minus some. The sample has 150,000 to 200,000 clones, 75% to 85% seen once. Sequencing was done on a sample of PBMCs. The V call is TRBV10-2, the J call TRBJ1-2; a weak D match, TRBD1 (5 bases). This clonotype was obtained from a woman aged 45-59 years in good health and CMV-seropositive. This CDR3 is CASSETGDYYGYTF. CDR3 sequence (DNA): TGCGCCAGCAGTGAAACAGGAGACTACTATGGCTACACCTTC.